This TCR beta chain was found in a study of cytomegalovirus exposure and HLA in healthy donors. Study-level findings and limits: The authors enumerated roughly 160 TCR beta chains as linked to cytomegalovirus. In a later analysis, compared with equally common non-associated chains, HLA-associated beta chains were more expanded.

The PCR had 60 Vbeta and 13 Jbeta primers. Repertoires were generated with immunoSEQ multiplex PCR, while TCRdb's copy carries only in-frame clones and drops some. The sample carries over 65,000 clones, around 79% recorded once. As concerns this clone: The antigen remains unidentified.

The sequence came from a woman between 35 and 50 years old in good health and CMV-seropositive. The sequencing sample was made of PBMCs.

This CDR3 reads CASSVGGGNFNYGYTF. The CDR3 DNA reads TGTGCCAGCAGCGTTGGGGGAGGGAACTTTAACTATGGCTACACCTTC. The rearrangement uses TRBV5-4 and TRBJ1-2; D is possibly TRBD1 (5 bases). The CDR3 extends over 16 amino acids. Germline V gives CDR1 SGHNT, CDR2 YYREEE (reference sequence). V was pared by 4 bases and J by 1 base, with 17 bases between.